This T cell receptor (beta chain) stems from a study of T cell changes during pregnancy in multiple sclerosis. Produced via immunoSEQ multiplex PCR; TCRdb's table is partial and in-frame only. The sample lists 55,000 to 75,000 clones; about nine tenths were seen once. Germline V gene sequence: CDR1 LNHDA, CDR2 SQIVND (reference sequence). This CDR3 has 14 residues. J was trimmed by 6 bases and V by 6 bases; bases with no gene match: 9. The sample in question was peripheral blood, obtained after pregnancy. The sequence came from a female donor in good health, enrolled as a control in a pregnancy study. The V gene is TRBV19, the J gene TRBJ1-1; 8 nucleotides agree with TRBD1. DNA of the CDR3: TGTGCCAGTAGAACAGGGACAGGTACGTCTGAAGCTTTCTTT. This codes for CASRTGTGTSEAFF.